The sequence of this T cell receptor (beta chain) was determined in a study of blood T cell repertoires in COVID-19. Study-level information: Specimens from acute and convalescent COVID-19 originated in the United States, Italy and Spain.

CDR1 and CDR2 from the germline V gene are MNHEY and SVGAGI. Trimming removed 5 bases at V and 4 bases at J, with 6 bases between. This CDR3 region has 12 residues. Cohorts were based on clinical histories the participants reported. Original data processing: Estimation of nucleated cell counts relied on the amplification of reference gene primers. Sequenced by immunoSEQ multiplex PCR; TCRdb stores in-frame clones only, minus some. V and J calls and clone size follow that table, whereas D and trimming were derived from the DNA. Among around 150,000 clones listed, roughly 90% were seen once. The source of this sequence is a woman aged 45-65 years who had recovered from COVID-19. Material for sequencing was PBMCs or T cells enriched from blood (not recorded which). The chain is built from TRBV6-5 and TRBJ1-5; D gene unclear. Here the CDR3 DNA reads TGTGCCAGCAGTACTCCAAATCAGCCCCAGCATTTT. Protein: CASSTPNQPQHF.